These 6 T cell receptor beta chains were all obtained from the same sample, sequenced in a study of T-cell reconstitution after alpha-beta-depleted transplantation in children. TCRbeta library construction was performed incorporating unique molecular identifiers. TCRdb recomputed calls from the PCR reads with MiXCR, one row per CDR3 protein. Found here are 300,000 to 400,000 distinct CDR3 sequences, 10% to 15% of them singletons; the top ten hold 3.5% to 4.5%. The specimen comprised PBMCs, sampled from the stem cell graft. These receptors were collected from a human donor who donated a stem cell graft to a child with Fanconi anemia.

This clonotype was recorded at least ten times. CDR3 nucleotide sequence: TGTGCCAGCAGCGCCACCGGGACAGGTCATGGCTACACCTTC. Protein: CASSATGTGHGYTF. V and J are TRBV5-5 and TRBJ1-2; 8 bases are shared with TRBD1. V shed 4 bases, J shed 6 bases, and the junction held 8 bases outside the gene matches. The V gene's germline CDR1 is SGHKS and CDR2 YYEKEE (reference sequence). The CDR3 is made up of 14 amino acids. The full variable domain, rest sourced from reference TRBV5-5 and TRBJ1-2, is DAGVTQSPTHLIKTRGQQVTLRCSPISGHKSVSWYQQVLGQGPQFIFQYYEKEERGRGNFPDRFSARQFPNYSSELNVNALLLGDSALYLCASSATGTGHGYTFGSGTRLTVV.

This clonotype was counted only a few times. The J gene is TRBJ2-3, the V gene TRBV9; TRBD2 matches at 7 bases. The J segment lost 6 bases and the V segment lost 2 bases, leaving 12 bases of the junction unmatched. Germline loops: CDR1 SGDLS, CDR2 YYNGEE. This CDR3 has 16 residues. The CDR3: CASSVMGGNREDTQYF. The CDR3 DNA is TGTGCCAGCAGCGTTATGGGGGGGAATAGGGAGGATACGCAGTATTTT.

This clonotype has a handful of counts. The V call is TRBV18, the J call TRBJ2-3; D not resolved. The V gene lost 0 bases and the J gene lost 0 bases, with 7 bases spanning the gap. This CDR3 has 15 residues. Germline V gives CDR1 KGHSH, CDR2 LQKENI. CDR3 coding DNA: TGTGCCAGCTCACCACCGTCGACAAGCACAGATACGCAGTATTTT. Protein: CASSPPSTSTDTQYF.

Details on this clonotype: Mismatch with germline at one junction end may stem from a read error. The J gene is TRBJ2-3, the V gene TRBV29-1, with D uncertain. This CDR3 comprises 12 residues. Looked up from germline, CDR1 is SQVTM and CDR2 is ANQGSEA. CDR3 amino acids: CSVEYGTDSQYF. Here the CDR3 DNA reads TGCAGCGTTGAGTACGGCACAGATTCGCAGTATTTT.

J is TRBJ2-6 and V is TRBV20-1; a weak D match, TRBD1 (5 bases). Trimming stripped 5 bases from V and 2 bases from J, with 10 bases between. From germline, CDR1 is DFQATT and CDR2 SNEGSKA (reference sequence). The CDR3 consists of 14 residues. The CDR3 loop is CSARAGTGANVLTF. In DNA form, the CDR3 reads TGCAGTGCTCGAGCAGGGACTGGGGCCAACGTCCTGACTTTC.

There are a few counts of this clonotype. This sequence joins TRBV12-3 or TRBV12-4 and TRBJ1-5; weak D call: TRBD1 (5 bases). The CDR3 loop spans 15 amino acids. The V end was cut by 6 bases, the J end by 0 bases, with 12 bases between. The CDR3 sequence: CASRTGLYSNQPQHF. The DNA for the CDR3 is TGTGCCAGCAGGACGGGGCTATATAGCAATCAGCCCCAGCATTTT.